Detailed here is one T cell receptor beta chain. The assay was immunoSEQ multiplex PCR, and TCRdb's table has in-frame clones only and misses some. The sample carries around 400,000 clones, 86% recorded once. This entry comes from a study of cytomegalovirus exposure and HLA in healthy donors. Per the germline V gene, CDR1 is MNHNS and CDR2 is SASEGT. Trimming pared 1 base from V and 7 bases from J, leaving 13 bases between. The CDR3 is 15 residues long. Sequenced input: PBMCs. This rearrangement joins TRBV6-1 to TRBJ2-2, with D possibly TRBD1 on 6 matching bases. The receptor was isolated from a woman between 18 and 29 years old in good health and CMV-seronegative. The CDR3: CASSEDATGSGELFF. CDR3 coding DNA: TGTGCCAGCAGTGAAGACGCGACAGGCAGCGGGGAGCTGTTTTTT.